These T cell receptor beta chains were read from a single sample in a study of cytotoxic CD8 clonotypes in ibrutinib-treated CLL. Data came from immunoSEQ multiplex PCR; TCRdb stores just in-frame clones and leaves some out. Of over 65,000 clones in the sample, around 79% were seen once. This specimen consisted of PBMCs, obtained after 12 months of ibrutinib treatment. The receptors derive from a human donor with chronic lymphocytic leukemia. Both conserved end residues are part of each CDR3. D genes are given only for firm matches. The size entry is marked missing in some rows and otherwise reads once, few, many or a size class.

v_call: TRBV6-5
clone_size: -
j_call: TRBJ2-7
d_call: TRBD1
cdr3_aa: CASSRGDRGGEQYF
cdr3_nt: TGTGCCAGCAGCCGGGGGGACAGGGGAGGCGAGCAGTACTTC

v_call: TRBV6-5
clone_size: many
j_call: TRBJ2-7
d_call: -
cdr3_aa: CASTPLGCEQYF
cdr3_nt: TGTGCCAGCACCCCTTTGGGTTGCGAGCAGTACTTC

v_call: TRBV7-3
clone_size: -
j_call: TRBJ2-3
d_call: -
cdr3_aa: CASSPRGAGTDTQYF
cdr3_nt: TGTGCCAGCAGCCCCCGGGGTGCGGGCACAGATACGCAGTATTTT

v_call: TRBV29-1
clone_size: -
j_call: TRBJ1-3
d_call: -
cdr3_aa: CSVVVVGNTIYF
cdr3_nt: TGCAGCGTTGTGGTCGTGGGAAACACCATATATTTT

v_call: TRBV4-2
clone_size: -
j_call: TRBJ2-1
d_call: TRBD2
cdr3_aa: CASSLQRGPGNEQFF
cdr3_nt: TGTGCCAGCAGCCTTCAGCGGGGGCCCGGGAATGAGCAGTTCTTC

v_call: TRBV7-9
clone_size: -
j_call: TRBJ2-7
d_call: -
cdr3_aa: CASSLNQLGEQYF
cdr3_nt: TGTGCCAGCAGCTTAAATCAGTTGGGAGAGCAGTACTTC

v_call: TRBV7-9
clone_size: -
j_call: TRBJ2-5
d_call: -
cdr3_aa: CASSLPYGGGETQYF
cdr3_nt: TGTGCCAGCAGCTTACCCTACGGGGGCGGAGAGACCCAGTACTTC

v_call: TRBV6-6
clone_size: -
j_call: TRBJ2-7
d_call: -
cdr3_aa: CASSYPPGGSYEQYF
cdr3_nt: TGTGCCAGCAGTTACCCCCCAGGGGGGTCCTACGAGCAGTACTTC

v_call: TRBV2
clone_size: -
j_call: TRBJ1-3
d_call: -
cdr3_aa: CASSPQGHGVGNTIYF
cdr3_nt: TGTGCCAGCAGTCCGCAGGGACACGGCGTAGGAAACACCATATATTTT

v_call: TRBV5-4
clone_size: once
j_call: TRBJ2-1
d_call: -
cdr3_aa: CASSLAEGGDEQFF
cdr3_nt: TGTGCCAGCAGCTTGGCGGAGGGTGGGGATGAGCAGTTCTTC

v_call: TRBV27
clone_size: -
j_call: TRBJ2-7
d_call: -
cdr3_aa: CASRRALPYEQYF
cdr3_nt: TGTGCCAGCAGAAGGGCCCTTCCCTACGAGCAGTACTTC

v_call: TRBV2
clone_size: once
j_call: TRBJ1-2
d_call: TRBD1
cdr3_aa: CAITKDRAGYGYTF
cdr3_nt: TGTGCCATCACAAAGGACAGGGCGGGCTATGGCTACACCTTC